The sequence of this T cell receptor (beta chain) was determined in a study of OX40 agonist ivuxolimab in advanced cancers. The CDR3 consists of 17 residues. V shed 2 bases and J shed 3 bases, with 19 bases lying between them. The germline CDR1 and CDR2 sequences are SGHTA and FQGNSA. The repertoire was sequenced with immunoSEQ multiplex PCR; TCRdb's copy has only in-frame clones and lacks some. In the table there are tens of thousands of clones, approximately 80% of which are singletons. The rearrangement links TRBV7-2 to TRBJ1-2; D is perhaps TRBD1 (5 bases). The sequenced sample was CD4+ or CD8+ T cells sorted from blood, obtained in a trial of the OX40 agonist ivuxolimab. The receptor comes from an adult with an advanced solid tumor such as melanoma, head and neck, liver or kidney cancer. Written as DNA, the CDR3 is TGTGCCAGCAGCTTAACTGCCTCCGTGGGGGGGGACTATGGCTACACCTTC. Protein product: CASSLTASVGGDYGYTF.